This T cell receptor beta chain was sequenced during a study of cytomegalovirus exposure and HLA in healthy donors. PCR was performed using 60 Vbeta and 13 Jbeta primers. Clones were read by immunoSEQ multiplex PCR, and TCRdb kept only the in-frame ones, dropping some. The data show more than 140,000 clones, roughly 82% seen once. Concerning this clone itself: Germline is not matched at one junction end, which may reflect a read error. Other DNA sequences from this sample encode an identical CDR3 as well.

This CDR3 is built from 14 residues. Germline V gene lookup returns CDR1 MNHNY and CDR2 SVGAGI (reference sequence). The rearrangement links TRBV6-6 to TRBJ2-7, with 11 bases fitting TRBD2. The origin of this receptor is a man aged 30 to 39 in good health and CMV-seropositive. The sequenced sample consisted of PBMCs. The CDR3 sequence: CASSYGTSGYEQYF. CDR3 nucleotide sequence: TGTGCCAGCAGTTACGGGACTAGCGGCTACGAGCAATACTTC.